The T cell receptor (beta chain) described here comes from a study of shared clonotypes between healthy human individuals. Study findings and constraints: Generally, naive subsets came out with larger estimated richness than memory subsets. Specimens sampled were limited to blood, with tissue repertoires likely differing.

It was 150 to 250 ng DNA, approximately 30,000 T cell genomes, that sorted-subset replicate PCRs used. Only in-frame clones appear in the TCRdb table, and some are missing; sequencing was by immunoSEQ multiplex PCR. The sample has hundreds of thousands of clones, about 96% seen once. With respect to this clone: Its target is not known.

CDR1 is SGDLS and CDR2 is YYNGEE in the germline V gene. The CDR3 is 15 amino acids. The V and J ends lost 5 bases and 3 bases, in that order; junction bases with no gene match: 4. Sequences were obtained from memory CD8+ T cells sorted from blood. The subset is: CD45RO+ cells pooled with CCR7-negative TemRA cells. This TCR was recovered from a man aged 25 to 40 in good health. V gene TRBV9 combines with J gene TRBJ2-3, with TRBD2 matching over 12 bases. The CDR3 DNA reads as TGTGCCAGCAGGCTGGGGACTAGCGGGACAGATACGCAGTATTTT. This sequence encodes CASRLGTSGTDTQYF. The entire variable domain, with the rest obtained from reference TRBV9 and TRBJ2-3, is as follows: DSGVTQTPKHLITATGQRVTLRCSPRSGDLSVYWYQQSLDQGLQFLIQYYNGEERAKGNILERFSAQQFPDLHSELNLSSLELGDSALYFCASRLGTSGTDTQYFGPGTRLTVL.